This paragraph reports one T cell receptor (beta chain). This receptor's antigen is unknown. No base qualities exist here, and no much larger clone lies one base off it. The sample comes from a study of CD8 T cells in Susac syndrome (dated by TCRdb to about 2019). As for the study more broadly: The study used repertoire sequencing to test whether antigen drove CD8+ T cell activation and differentiation in Susac syndrome. The study at large found these results: The TCR sequencing and HLA analysis was acknowledged to have included a relatively small number of individuals.

At the junction V is shortened by 0 bases and J by 5 bases; bases outside the gene matches: 6. CDR1 and CDR2 are read off the germline V gene (reference sequence) as GTSNPN and SVGIG. From cysteine to phenylalanine, the CDR3 is 15 amino acids long. Only the CDR3 DNA is retained, 45 bases long and in frame from the first base. RNA was extracted using the RNeasy kit, and roughly 0.45 to 1 ug of the RNA was reverse transcribed with random hexamers. The immunoSEQ multiplex PCR assay, which covers 54 Vbeta and 13 Jbeta segments, was used to amplify TCR beta CDR3 regions. To correct PCR amplification bias, a synthetic template baseline was used for both primer optimization and computational correction. The authors processed their data as follows. Only productive sequences were kept, with reads annotated to V, D and J genes according to IMGT and analyzed in immunoSEQ Analyzer. To calculate clonality, Shannon entropy was normalized by log2 of the number of productive unique sequences and then subtracted from one. For each patient and control, public and private clones were evaluated among the 100 most prevalent clones. Susac-specific clones were defined as absent from healthy and MS cohorts, 1052 published viral clones and other ImmuneACCESS disease sequences. The public reads were reprocessed in TCRdb via fastp at Q25 and MiXCR, keeping in-frame beta chains. Merged by CDR3 protein, the rows form single entries marked with the most common genes and DNA. Clone size and V and J calls follow TCRdb, not the original study. This sample comprises approximately 120,000 distinct CDR3 sequences, just under 95% of them detected only once. Of the sample, 0.07% to 0.09% falls within the top ten clones.

High-throughput TCR beta sequencing profiled peripheral blood CD8+ and CD4+ T cells from healthy donors, Susac syndrome patients and multiple sclerosis patients. The healthy donors served as controls matched for age and sex. Bulk CD8+ and CD4+ T cells were purified by magnetic negative isolation, whereas CD8+ TEMRA cells were enriched by FACS. Blood was drawn into EDTA tubes, processed within 24 hours, and PBMCs were isolated by density gradient centrifugation. PBMCs intended for TCR sequencing were cryopreserved in liquid nitrogen and thawed later in a water bath at 37 degrees C. The sorted or isolated CD4+, CD8+ and CD8+ TEMRA cells reached a purity of at least 90%.

Sequences were obtained from CD4+ T cells from PBMCs. The sequence derives from a human donor in good health. The chain couples TRBV30 to TRBJ2-2; the central 7 bases match TRBD1. The base sequence is TGTGCCTGGAGTGTCCTTGACAGGGATACCGGGGAGCTGTTTTTT. Translation gives CAWSVLDRDTGELFF.